One and the same sample provided the 9 T cell receptor beta chains below, sequenced in a study of OX40 agonist ivuxolimab in advanced cancers. Here immunoSEQ multiplex PCR was the method, and the copy in TCRdb shows in-frame clones only, minus some. This table holds fewer than 60,000 clones, 80% found once. The sequenced sample was CD4+ or CD8+ T cells sorted from blood, obtained in a trial of the OX40 agonist ivuxolimab. The receptors shown here come from an adult with an advanced solid tumor such as melanoma, head and neck, liver or kidney cancer.

The rearrangement uses TRBV9 and TRBJ1-1; possible D gene TRBD1, 5 bases. Trimming shortened V by 4 bases and J by 3 bases, and 19 bases separated the two germline ends. This CDR3 has 16 amino acids. Germline lookup yields CDR1 SGDLS and CDR2 YYNGEE. CDR3 DNA sequence: TGTGCCAGCAGCCTGGGGGGTCTTGGTGTCGACACTGAAGCTTTCTTT. Protein product: CASSLGGLGVDTEAFF. Supplemented by reference TRBV9 and TRBJ1-1, the full variable domain reads DSGVTQTPKHLITATGQRVTLRCSPRSGDLSVYWYQQSLDQGLQFLIQYYNGEERAKGNILERFSAQQFPDLHSELNLSSLELGDSALYFCASSLGGLGVDTEAFFGQGTRLTVV.

The V gene is TRBV27, the J gene TRBJ2-5, with a possible D match to TRBD2 (6 bases). Trimming cost V 3 bases and J 4 bases, with 15 bases left between them. CDR3 length equals 15 residues. Germline V lookup: CDR1 MNHEY, CDR2 SMNVEV (reference sequence). The DNA for the CDR3 is TGTGCCAGCAGTTTTAGGGCTAGCGAGAGAGAGACCCAGTACTTC. It encodes CASSFRASERETQYF.

CDR3 sequence: CSVGAQGLSYGYTF. Here the CDR3 DNA reads TGCAGCGTTGGTGCCCAGGGCCTTAGCTATGGCTACACCTTC. The chain recombines TRBV29-1 with TRBJ1-2; weak D call: TRBD1 (5 bases). V shed 4 bases and J shed 4 bases, with 16 bases lying between them. The germline V gene encodes CDR1 SQVTM and CDR2 ANQGSEA. The CDR3 runs 14 residues.

The chain is built from TRBV7-2 and TRBJ2-3, with TRBD2 matching over 10 bases. The V segment lost 1 base and the J segment 6 bases; nucleotides outside the gene matches: 10. The CDR3 contains 17 residues. Germline CDR1 reads SGHTA; CDR2 reads FQGNSA. This chain's CDR3 is CASSLVAAGGLSDTQYF. As DNA, the CDR3 is TGTGCCAGCAGCTTAGTGGCAGCGGGGGGGCTTTCCGATACGCAGTATTTT.

V is TRBV7-9 and J is TRBJ2-2; TRBD1 matches 7 bases. The CDR3 consists of 15 residues. Trimming took 0 bases from V and 8 from J; bases not matched to a gene: 6. CDR1 and CDR2 from the germline V gene are SEHNR and FQNEAQ (reference sequence). The CDR3 here is CASSLAGTASGELFF. Here the CDR3 DNA reads TGTGCCAGCAGCTTAGCCGGGACAGCTTCTGGGGAGCTGTTTTTT.

This clone was picked up a small number of times. The chain recombines TRBV12-5 with TRBJ1-5, with a weak D call TRBD1 (5 bases). V shed 6 bases and J shed 5 bases, with 11 bases lying between them. The CDR3 loop spans 13 amino acids. Germline CDR1 LGHNT, CDR2 FRNRAP. The CDR3 reads CASGTDTYQPQHF. For the CDR3, the DNA is TGTGCTAGTGGCACGGACACATATCAGCCCCAGCATTTT.

The chain joins TRBV18 to TRBJ2-7; a possible D gene is TRBD1 (6 bases). The CDR3 extends over 15 amino acids. The V and J ends lost 3 bases and 3 bases respectively, with 15 bases between them. Looked up from germline, CDR1 is KGHSH and CDR2 is LQKENI. CDR3 DNA sequence: TGTGCCAGCTCACCGAGGGCACAGGGTTACTACGAGCAGTACTTC. Its protein product is CASSPRAQGYYEQYF.

The chain combines TRBV19 with TRBJ1-3; D is uncertain. This CDR3 is 15 amino acids long. V shed 7 bases and J shed 0 bases, with 13 bases lying between them. The germline V gene has CDR1 LNHDA and CDR2 SQIVND (reference sequence). The CDR3 DNA reads TGTGCCAGTATCGTGGACGGGCGCTCTGGAAACACCATATATTTT. It specifies CASIVDGRSGNTIYF.

This rearrangement joins TRBV6-5 to TRBJ2-7, with TRBD2 matching over 9 bases. The ends lost 2 bases at V and 0 bases at J; junction bases unmatched: 5. Germline V lookup: CDR1 MNHEY, CDR2 SVGAGI. CDR3 length: 16 residues. The CDR3 spells CASSYGLAGTSYEQYF. The CDR3, as DNA: TGTGCCAGCAGTTACGGGCTAGCGGGAACCTCCTACGAGCAGTACTTC.